Shown below are 30 T cell receptor beta chains from a single sample sequenced in a study of T cell responses to AZD1222 COVID-19 vaccine. Assay: immunoSEQ multiplex PCR; the TCRdb copy retains only in-frame clones and omits some. Among 120,000 or so clones listed, about 87% were seen once. Here the sequenced sample was peripheral blood, taken on day 0 of AZD1222 vaccination. The receptors shown here come from an adult in good health.

This clone has only one observation. J is TRBJ2-7 and V is TRBV6-5, with 8 bases identical to TRBD1. The J segment lost 6 bases and the V segment lost 7 bases, leaving 11 bases of the junction unmatched. The CDR3 has 14 residues. Germline lookup yields CDR1 MNHEY and CDR2 SVGAGI. DNA of the CDR3: TGTGCCAGCACCCAGGGGGCCGAGCTCTCCGAGCAGTACTTC. It codes for CASTQGAELSEQYF.

This clone was found a few times. The CDR3 DNA follows: TGTGCCAGCAGTTTATCGGCGGGACAGGGTTTCGGTGGCTACACCTTC. Translating gives CASSLSAGQGFGGYTF. The V and J genes are TRBV27 and TRBJ1-2, with 9 bases fitting TRBD1. Germline V gene data show CDR1 as MNHEY and CDR2 as SMNVEV (reference sequence). This CDR3 region has 16 residues. The ends lost 0 bases at V and 7 bases at J; junction bases unmatched: 9.

This clone was detected only once. The chain is built from TRBV5-4 and TRBJ2-5; 10 bases fit TRBD2. The CDR3 is 16 amino acids. The V gene's germline CDR1 is SGHNT and CDR2 YYREEE (reference sequence). The J segment lost 2 bases and the V segment lost 3 bases, leaving 7 bases of the junction unmatched. In nucleotides, the CDR3 is TGTGCCAGCAGCTCTACTAGCGGGGTGATGCAAGAGACCCAGTACTTC. Translating it yields CASSSTSGVMQETQYF.

J is TRBJ2-3 and V is TRBV29-1; TRBD1 matches 8 bases. Germline CDR1 SQVTM, CDR2 ANQGSEA. CDR3 size: 14 residues. The J segment lost 4 bases and the V segment lost 4 bases, leaving 7 bases of the junction unmatched. DNA of the CDR3: TGCAGCGTTGGCCGAACAGGGGGTCCAGATACGCAGTATTTT. As protein: CSVGRTGGPDTQYF.

In its sample, this clone was seen once. The rearrangement uses TRBV4-2 and TRBJ2-1; possibly TRBD2 for D (5 bases). The ends were cut back, 4 bases at V and 5 bases at J, with 12 bases in the middle. The CDR3 length is 14 residues. CDR1 LGHNA and CDR2 YNFKEQ come from the germline V gene. The chain's CDR3 is CASSPVALHNEQFF. The CDR3, as DNA: TGTGCCAGCAGCCCTGTAGCGCTCCACAATGAGCAGTTCTTC.

The chain carries TRBV6-6 and TRBJ1-1; 8 bases line up with TRBD1. Looked up from germline, CDR1 is MNHNY and CDR2 is SVGAGI (reference sequence). This CDR3 has 15 amino acids. V trimming: 4 bases; J trimming: 1 base; junction bases outside the gene matches: 5. Written as DNA, the CDR3 is TGTGCCAGCAGTTCCCCGGACAGGGCGAACACTGAAGCTTTCTTT. Translating it yields CASSSPDRANTEAFF.

The chain carries TRBV24-1 and TRBJ1-1, with TRBD1 identical over 8 bases. The CDR3 sequence is 14 residues long. CDR1 is KGHDR and CDR2 is SFDVKD in the germline V gene. V was pared by 4 bases and J by 4 bases, with 4 bases of the junction left unmatched. CDR3 loop: CATSDRGQGTEAFF. CDR3 sequence (DNA): TGTGCCACCAGTGACCGTGGACAGGGCACTGAAGCTTTCTTT.

The genes are TRBV29-1 and TRBJ2-1; 8 bases agree with TRBD2. The CDR3 totals 15 residues. V lost 2 bases to trimming and J lost 2 bases; unmatched junction nucleotides: 5. Germline CDR1 and CDR2: SQVTM and ANQGSEA. The CDR3, as DNA: TGCAGCGTTGAATCTCGACTAGCGACCTACAATGAGCAGTTCTTC. It yields the protein CSVESRLATYNEQFF.

The chain recombines TRBV27 with TRBJ1-3; no clear D gene. Germline V lookup: CDR1 MNHEY, CDR2 SMNVEV (reference sequence). The CDR3 length is 10 residues. V was shortened by 7 bases and J by 15 bases, with 13 bases between the two germline ends. CDR3 in amino acids: CASTGPFSYF. The CDR3 DNA reads TGTGCCAGCACTGGCCCTTTTTCATATTTT.

The V and J genes are TRBV27 and TRBJ2-1; D is ambiguous. This CDR3 spans 17 amino acids. Trimming removed 0 bases at V and 0 bases at J, with 12 bases between. The germline gives CDR1 MNHEY, CDR2 SMNVEV (reference sequence). CDR3 in DNA: TGTGCCAGCAGTTTATCTCTACAAGGCCGCTCCTACAATGAGCAGTTCTTC. Protein: CASSLSLQGRSYNEQFF.

V and J are TRBV7-9 and TRBJ2-1; 11 positions agree with TRBD1. The V and J ends lost 1 base and 1 base, in that order; junction bases with no gene match: 6. Germline V gene data show CDR1 as SEHNR and CDR2 as FQNEAQ (reference sequence). The CDR3 spans 18 residues. DNA for the CDR3: TGTGCCAGCAGCTTAGTTTGGGGGGACAGGGGGTCCTACAATGAGCAGTTCTTC. Translating gives CASSLVWGDRGSYNEQFF.

This sequence joins TRBV10-3 and TRBJ1-2; perhaps TRBD1 as D (6 bases). Trimming took off 1 base at V and 7 bases at J, with 7 bases between the two ends. This CDR3 is 12 amino acids long. Germline V gene lookup returns CDR1 ENHRY and CDR2 SYGVKD. The CDR3 protein is CAISEWGLGYTF. In DNA, the CDR3 is TGTGCCATCAGTGAGTGGGGGCTTGGCTACACCTTC.

This clone was seen just once. The chain uses TRBV7-5 and TRBJ2-7; no check of the table's D call, TRBD1, against the DNA was made. TRBV7-5 is flagged as a pseudogene. The CDR3 has 18 residues. CDR3 DNA: TGTGCCAGAAGCGAGCACGGAATAGGGGAGACAGGGTCCTACGAGCAGTACTTC. Its protein product is CARSEHGIGETGSYEQYF.

Only a few counts were recorded for this clone. The CDR3 protein is CASILWGWDREFYEQYF. In DNA form, the CDR3 reads TGTGCCAGCATCCTTTGGGGCTGGGACAGGGAATTTTACGAGCAGTACTTC. This chain joins TRBV21-1 and TRBJ2-7; whether TRBD1, the table's D call, matches the DNA was not checked. TRBV21-1 is tagged as a pseudogene. This CDR3 region has 17 residues.

The chain couples TRBV14 to TRBJ1-2, with D possibly being TRBD1 (6 bases). Trimming cost V 0 bases and J 7 bases, with 12 bases left between them. The CDR3 runs to 14 residues. From germline, CDR1 is SGHDN and CDR2 FVKESK. CDR3 in DNA: TGTGCCAGCAGCCAAGAAGGACAGTTGGGTGGCTACACCTTC. It encodes CASSQEGQLGGYTF. Together with reference TRBV14 and TRBJ1-2, the CDR3 gives the full variable domain: EAGVTQFPSHSVIEKGQTVTLRCDPISGHDNLYWYRRVMGKEIKFLLHFVKESKQDESGMPNNRFLAERTGGTYSTLKVQPAELEDSGVYFCASSQEGQLGGYTFGSGTRLTVV.

The chain combines TRBV9 with TRBJ1-2; D is perhaps TRBD1 (6 bases). CDR3 length equals 13 residues. Germline V gene lookup returns CDR1 SGDLS and CDR2 YYNGEE. Trimming shortened V by 4 bases and J by 4 bases, and 11 bases separated the two germline ends. This CDR3 reads CASSPTGSYGYTF. The CDR3 DNA sequence: TGTGCCAGCAGCCCTACAGGGTCCTATGGCTACACCTTC.

This clone has only one observation. The rearrangement joins TRBV18 to TRBJ2-1; the match to TRBD1 covers 8 bases. The trim removed 0 bases at V and 3 bases at J, leaving 10 bases unmatched. The CDR3 totals 18 residues. Germline V CDR1 and CDR2: KGHSH, LQKENI. The CDR3 bases are TGTGCCAGCTCACCACCGAGGGGGGCAGGGGGCATCTACAATGAGCAGTTCTTC. It encodes CASSPPRGAGGIYNEQFF.

Only one count was recorded for this clone. The gene calls are TRBV19 and TRBJ2-7, with 9 bases aligning to TRBD1. V was pared by 5 bases and J by 3 bases, with 5 bases of the junction left unmatched. CDR3 length: 14 amino acids. The germline V gene encodes CDR1 LNHDA and CDR2 SQIVND (reference sequence). Here the CDR3 reads CASSLTGGGYEQYF. The CDR3 DNA is TGTGCCAGTAGTTTGACAGGGGGTGGCTACGAGCAGTACTTC.

The chain is built from TRBV7-9 and TRBJ1-5; D perhaps matches TRBD1 (6 bases). Between the trimmed V and J ends, which lost 1 base and 2 bases, there was a span of 12 bases. In germline, CDR1 is SEHNR, CDR2 FQNEAQ (reference sequence). CDR3 length equals 16 residues. CDR3 coding DNA: TGTGCCAGCAGCTTAGGCGACAGGCCCGGCAATCAGCCCCAGCATTTT. The encoded protein is CASSLGDRPGNQPQHF.

There are a few counts of this clone. V is TRBV7-8 and J is TRBJ1-2; D may be TRBD1 (5 bases). Germline V gives CDR1 SGHVS, CDR2 FQNEAQ. This CDR3 contains 15 residues. V gave up 5 bases and J gave up 8 bases, with 21 bases separating them. CDR3 DNA: TGTGCCAGCAGCCCCGCCGGGCAGGGCGTAGGAGGCTACACCTTC. Its translation is CASSPAGQGVGGYTF. Variable domain in full (rest from reference TRBV7-8 and TRBJ1-2): GAGVSQSPRYKVAKRGQDVALRCDPISGHVSLFWYQQALGQGPEFLTYFQNEAQLDKSGLPSDRFFAERPEGSVSTLKIQRTQQEDSAVYLCASSPAGQGVGGYTFGSGTRLTVV.

The chain links TRBV9 to TRBJ2-1; D is uncertain. Trimming shortened V by 4 bases and J by 6 bases, and 2 bases separated the two germline ends. This CDR3 is 10 amino acids long. Germline CDR1 reads SGDLS; CDR2 reads YYNGEE. The CDR3 nucleotides read TGTGCCAGCAGCCCCAATGAGCAGTTCTTC. Protein product: CASSPNEQFF.

J is TRBJ2-1 and V is TRBV5-1; the D is unclear. The CDR3 is 13 amino acids. Germline CDR1 reads SGHRS; CDR2 reads YFSETQ. The V end lost 0 bases, the J end lost 7 bases, and 8 bases lay between the germline ends. CDR3 in amino acids: CASSLDVENEQFF. DNA of the CDR3: TGCGCCAGCAGCTTGGACGTTGAGAATGAGCAGTTCTTC.

The rearrangement joins TRBV28 to TRBJ2-3, with D perhaps TRBD1 or TRBD2 (5 bases each). From germline, CDR1 is MDHEN and CDR2 SYDVKM. The CDR3 totals 19 residues. The germline V and J ends were trimmed by 4 bases and 0 bases, with 23 bases remaining between them. The CDR3 bases are TGTGCCAGCAGTTCCCCCGCCGGGACCAATACTCACAGCACAGATACGCAGTATTTT. Translated: CASSSPAGTNTHSTDTQYF.

The gene calls are TRBV7-8 and TRBJ2-7; TRBD2 aligns across 10 bases. Germline V gene lookup returns CDR1 SGHVS and CDR2 FQNEAQ. The CDR3 runs to 20 residues. J lost 0 bases, V lost 4 bases, and 18 bases had no gene match. The CDR3 DNA sequence: TGTGCCAGCAGCTCTTACCTAAGGAGGCTAGCGGGAGTGTACTCCTACGAGCAGTACTTC. Translating gives CASSSYLRRLAGVYSYEQYF.

The J gene is TRBJ2-3, the V gene TRBV19, with 14 bases identical to TRBD2. The CDR3 totals 14 residues. CDR1 is LNHDA and CDR2 is SQIVND in the germline V gene (reference sequence). V shed 10 bases and J 5 bases; nucleotides not matched to a gene: 5. The CDR3 here is CATGGLAGGDTQYF. In nucleotides, the CDR3 is TGTGCCACCGGAGGACTAGCGGGGGGAGATACGCAGTATTTT.

This chain uses TRBV6-6 with TRBJ2-7; 7 bases are shared with TRBD2. Germline CDR1 MNHNY, CDR2 SVGAGI (reference sequence). V lost 5 bases, J lost 6 bases, and 4 bases stayed unmatched. This CDR3 spans 12 amino acids. CDR3 coding DNA: TGTGCCAGCAGTATTGGGGGGGGCGAGCAGTACTTC. This codes for CASSIGGGEQYF.

This clone was counted a single time. The V call is TRBV19, the J call TRBJ1-3; D is perhaps TRBD1 (5 bases). Per germline, CDR1 LNHDA and CDR2 SQIVND (reference sequence). The CDR3 consists of 12 residues. The CDR3 here is CGGGGSGNTIYF. The CDR3, as DNA: TGTGGCGGCGGGGGCTCTGGAAACACCATATATTTT.

This chain links TRBV18 with TRBJ2-2, with TRBD2 identical over 9 bases. The CDR3 runs to 16 residues. The V gene end was trimmed by 3 bases and the J gene end by 1 base; junction bases not matched to a gene: 3. Germline V gene lookup returns CDR1 KGHSH and CDR2 LQKENI. CDR3 nucleotides: TGTGCCAGCTCACCTATAGCGGGGGAGAACACCGGGGAGCTGTTTTTT. It encodes CASSPIAGENTGELFF.

Comments on this clone: Mismatch with germline at one junction end may stem from a read error. V and J are TRBV7-7 and TRBJ1-6, with D uncertain. The V gene's germline CDR1 is SSHAT and CDR2 FNYEAQ (reference sequence). The CDR3 sequence is 13 residues long. The CDR3 loop is CASSLSSNSPLHF. CDR3 bases: TGTGCTAGCAGCTTATCGTCTAATTCACCCCTCCACTTT.

The chain has TRBV5-1 and TRBJ2-6; D not resolved. V lost 0 bases to trimming and J lost 0 bases, with 1 base between them. Germline V gene data show CDR1 as SGHRS and CDR2 as YFSETQ. The CDR3 is 14 residues long. CDR3 sequence (DNA): TGCGCCAGCAGCTTGGACTCTGGGGCCAACGTCCTGACTTTC. It specifies CASSLDSGANVLTF.